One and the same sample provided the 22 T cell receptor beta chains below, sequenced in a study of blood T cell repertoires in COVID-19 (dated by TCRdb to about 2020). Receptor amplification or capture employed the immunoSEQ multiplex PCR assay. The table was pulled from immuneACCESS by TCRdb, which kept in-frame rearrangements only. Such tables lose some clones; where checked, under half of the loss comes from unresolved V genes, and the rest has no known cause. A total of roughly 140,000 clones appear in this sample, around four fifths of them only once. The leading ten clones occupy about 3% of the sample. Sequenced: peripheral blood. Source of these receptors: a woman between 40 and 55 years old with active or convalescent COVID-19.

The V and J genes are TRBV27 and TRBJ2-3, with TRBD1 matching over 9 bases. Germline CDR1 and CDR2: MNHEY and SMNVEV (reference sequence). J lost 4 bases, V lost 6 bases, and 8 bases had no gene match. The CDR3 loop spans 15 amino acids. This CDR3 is CASSPGQGIADTQYF. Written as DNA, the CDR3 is TGTGCCAGCAGCCCGGGACAGGGAATCGCAGATACGCAGTATTTT.

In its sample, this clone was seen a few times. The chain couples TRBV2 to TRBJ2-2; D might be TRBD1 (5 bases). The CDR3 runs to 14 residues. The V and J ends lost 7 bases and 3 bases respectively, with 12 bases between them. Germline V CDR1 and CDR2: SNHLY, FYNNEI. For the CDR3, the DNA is TGTGCCAGCATCAGGGCTAGGGACACCGGGGAGCTGTTTTTT. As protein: CASIRARDTGELFF.

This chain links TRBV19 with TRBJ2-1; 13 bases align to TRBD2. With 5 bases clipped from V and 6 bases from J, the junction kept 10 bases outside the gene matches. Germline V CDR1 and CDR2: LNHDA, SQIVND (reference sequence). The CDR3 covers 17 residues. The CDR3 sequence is CASSRRLAGGPSNEQFF. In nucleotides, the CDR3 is TGTGCCAGTAGTCGGCGACTAGCGGGGGGCCCCTCCAATGAGCAGTTCTTC.

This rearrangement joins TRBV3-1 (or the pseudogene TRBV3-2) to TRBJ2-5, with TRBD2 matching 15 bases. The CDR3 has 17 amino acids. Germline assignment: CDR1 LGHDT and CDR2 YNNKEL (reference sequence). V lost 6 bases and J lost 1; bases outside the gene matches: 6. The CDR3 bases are TGTGCCAGCAGGTGGACTAGCGGGGGGGACTTCCAAGAGACCCAGTACTTC. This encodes CASRWTSGGDFQETQYF.

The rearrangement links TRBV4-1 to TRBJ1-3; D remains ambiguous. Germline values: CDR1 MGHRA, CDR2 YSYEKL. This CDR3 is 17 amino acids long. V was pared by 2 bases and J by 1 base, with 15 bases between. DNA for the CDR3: TGCGCCAGCAGCCAACGCACAGAAGGTCTTTCTGGAAACACCATATATTTT. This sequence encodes CASSQRTEGLSGNTIYF.

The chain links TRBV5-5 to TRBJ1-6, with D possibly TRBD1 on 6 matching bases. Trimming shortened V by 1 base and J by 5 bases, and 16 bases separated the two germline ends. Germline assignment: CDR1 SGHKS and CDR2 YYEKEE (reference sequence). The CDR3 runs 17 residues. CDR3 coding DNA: TGTGCCAGCAGCTTGATGGGGGCGGTGTACGATAATTCACCCCTCCACTTT. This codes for CASSLMGAVYDNSPLHF.

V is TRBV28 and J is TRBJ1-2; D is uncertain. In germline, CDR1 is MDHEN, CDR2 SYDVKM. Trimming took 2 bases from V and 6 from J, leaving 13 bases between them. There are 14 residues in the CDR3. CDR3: CASSLVGRRNGYTF. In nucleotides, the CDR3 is TGTGCCAGCAGTTTAGTGGGGAGGAGGAATGGCTACACCTTC.

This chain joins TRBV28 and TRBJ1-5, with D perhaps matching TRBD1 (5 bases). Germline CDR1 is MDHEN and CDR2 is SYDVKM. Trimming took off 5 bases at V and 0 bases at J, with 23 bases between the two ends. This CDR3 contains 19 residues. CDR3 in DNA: TGTGCCAGCAGTCTACTTCACGCTTCGGTACAGGATAGCAATCAGCCCCAGCATTTT. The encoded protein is CASSLLHASVQDSNQPQHF.

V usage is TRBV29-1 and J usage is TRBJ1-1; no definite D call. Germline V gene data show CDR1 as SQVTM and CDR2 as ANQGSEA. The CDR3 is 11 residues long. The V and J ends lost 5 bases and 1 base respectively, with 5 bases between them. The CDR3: CSVRRNTEAFF. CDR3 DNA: TGCAGCGTTAGGAGGAACACTGAAGCTTTCTTT.

CDR3 nucleotides: TGTGCCAGCACCCCGGGGGTAAATGAAAAACTGTTTTTT. Amino acid sequence: CASTPGVNEKLFF. The J gene is TRBJ1-4, the V gene TRBV6-5, with TRBD1 as a possible D gene (5 bases). The V gene lost 7 bases and the J gene lost 5 bases, with 11 bases spanning the gap. Germline lookup yields CDR1 MNHEY and CDR2 SVGAGI. The CDR3 has 13 amino acids.

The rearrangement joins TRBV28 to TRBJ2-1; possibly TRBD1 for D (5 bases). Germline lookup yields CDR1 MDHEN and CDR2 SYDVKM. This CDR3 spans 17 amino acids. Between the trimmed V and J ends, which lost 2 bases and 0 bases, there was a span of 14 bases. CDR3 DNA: TGTGCCAGCAGTTTAAATTCACTTGACAGCTCCTACAATGAGCAGTTCTTC. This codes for CASSLNSLDSSYNEQFF. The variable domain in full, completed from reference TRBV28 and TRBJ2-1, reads DVKVTQSSRYLVKRTGEKVFLECVQDMDHENMFWYRQDPGLGLRLIYFSYDVKMKEKGDIPEGYSVSREKKERFSLILESASTNQTSMYLCASSLNSLDSSYNEQFFGPGTRLTVL.

The CDR3 spells CASSFGLGGNEQFF. CDR3 nucleotide sequence: TGTGCCAGCAGTTTCGGGCTGGGGGGCAATGAGCAGTTCTTC. V and J are TRBV28 and TRBJ2-1, with D possibly being TRBD2 (6 bases). V lost 3 bases to trimming and J lost 6 bases, with 12 bases between them. From germline, CDR1 is MDHEN and CDR2 SYDVKM. The CDR3 spans 14 residues. The entire variable domain, with the rest obtained from reference TRBV28 and TRBJ2-1, is as follows: DVKVTQSSRYLVKRTGEKVFLECVQDMDHENMFWYRQDPGLGLRLIYFSYDVKMKEKGDIPEGYSVSREKKERFSLILESASTNQTSMYLCASSFGLGGNEQFFGPGTRLTVL.

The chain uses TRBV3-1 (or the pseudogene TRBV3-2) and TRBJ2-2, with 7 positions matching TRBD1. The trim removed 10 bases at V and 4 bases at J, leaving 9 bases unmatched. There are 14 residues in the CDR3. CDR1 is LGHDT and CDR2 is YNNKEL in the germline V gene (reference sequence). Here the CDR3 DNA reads TGTGCCACGCTACAGGGGTCGGGCACCGGGGAGCTGTTTTTT. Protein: CATLQGSGTGELFF.

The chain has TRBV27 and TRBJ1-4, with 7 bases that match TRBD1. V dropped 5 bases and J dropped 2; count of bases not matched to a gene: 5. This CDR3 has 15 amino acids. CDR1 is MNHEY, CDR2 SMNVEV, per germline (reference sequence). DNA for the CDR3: TGTGCCAGCAGTCCCAGACAGGGCACTAATGAAAAACTGTTTTTT. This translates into CASSPRQGTNEKLFF.

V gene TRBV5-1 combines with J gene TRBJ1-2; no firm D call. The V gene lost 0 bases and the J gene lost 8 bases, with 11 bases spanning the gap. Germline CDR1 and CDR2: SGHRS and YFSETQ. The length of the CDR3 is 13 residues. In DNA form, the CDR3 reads TGCGCCAGCAGCTTGGGGGCCGTGAGAGGCTACACCTTC. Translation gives CASSLGAVRGYTF.

DNA of the CDR3: TGTGCCTTCGACAGGGGGCATCTGAGCTCCTATAATTCACCCCTCCACTTT. Encoded protein: CAFDRGHLSSYNSPLHF. The gene calls are TRBV30 and TRBJ1-6; 10 bases are shared with TRBD1. After removal of 7 bases from V and 0 bases from J, the junction contained 9 bases not matched to a gene. Looked up from germline, CDR1 is GTSNPN and CDR2 is SVGIG (reference sequence). This CDR3 has 17 amino acids.

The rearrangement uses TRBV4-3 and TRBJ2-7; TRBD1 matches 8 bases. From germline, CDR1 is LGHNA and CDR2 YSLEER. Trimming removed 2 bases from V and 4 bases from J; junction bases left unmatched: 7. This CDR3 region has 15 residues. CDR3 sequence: CASSQHGQGGYEQYF. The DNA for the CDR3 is TGCGCCAGCAGCCAACATGGACAGGGTGGGTACGAGCAGTACTTC.

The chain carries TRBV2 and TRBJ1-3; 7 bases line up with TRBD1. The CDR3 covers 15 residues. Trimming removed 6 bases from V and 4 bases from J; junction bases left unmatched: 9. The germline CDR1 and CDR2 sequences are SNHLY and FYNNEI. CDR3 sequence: CASSDRGQAGNTIYF. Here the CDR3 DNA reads TGTGCCAGCAGCGACCGTGGACAGGCGGGAAACACCATATATTTT.

The CDR3 spells CASSKHSGTVAEAFF. CDR3 coding DNA: TGTGCCAGCAGTAAACACTCCGGGACAGTCGCTGAAGCTTTCTTT. The chain has TRBV6-5 and TRBJ1-1; TRBD1 aligns across 7 bases. Germline CDR1 and CDR2: MNHEY and SVGAGI. Losses at the gene ends were 5 bases for V and 6 bases for J; bases not matched to a gene: 12. This CDR3 has 15 residues.

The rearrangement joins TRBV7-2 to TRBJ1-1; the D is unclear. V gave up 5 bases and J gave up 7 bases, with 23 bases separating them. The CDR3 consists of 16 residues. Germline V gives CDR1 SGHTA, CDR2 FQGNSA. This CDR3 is CASSQPGLGNSGEAFF. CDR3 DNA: TGTGCCAGCAGCCAACCGGGATTAGGGAATTCGGGTGAAGCTTTCTTT.

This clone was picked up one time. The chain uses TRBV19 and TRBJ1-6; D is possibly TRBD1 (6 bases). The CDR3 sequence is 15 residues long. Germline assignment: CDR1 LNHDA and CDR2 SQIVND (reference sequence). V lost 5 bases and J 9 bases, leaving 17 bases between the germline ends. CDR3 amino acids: CASSSRGGGSSPLHF. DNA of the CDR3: TGTGCCAGTAGTTCCCGAGGGGGGGGGAGTTCACCCCTCCACTTT.

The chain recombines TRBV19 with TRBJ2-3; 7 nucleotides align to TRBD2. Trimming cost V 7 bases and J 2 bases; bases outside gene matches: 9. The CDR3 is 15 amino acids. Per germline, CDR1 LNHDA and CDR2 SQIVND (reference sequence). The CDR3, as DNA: TGTGCCAGTACCCCCAGAAGCGGGGACACAGATACGCAGTATTTT. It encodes CASTPRSGDTDTQYF. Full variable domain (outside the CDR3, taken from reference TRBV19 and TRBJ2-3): DGGITQSPKYLFRKEGQNVTLSCEQNLNHDAMYWYRQDPGQGLRLIYYSQIVNDFQKGDIAEGYSVSREKKESFPLTVTSAQKNPTAFYLCASTPRSGDTDTQYFGPGTRLTVL.